What follows is one T cell receptor (beta chain) and its context. Germline CDR1 is MGHRA and CDR2 is YSYEKL. The CDR3 consists of 14 residues. The J segment lost 11 bases and the V segment lost 1 base, leaving 6 bases of the junction unmatched. Time point indicated: persistent/refractory GD, antithyroid drugs over 5 years with positive TRAb. RNA isolated from PBMCs was used to make the TCR library. This record comes from a study of regulatory T cells in long-lasting Graves disease. The TCR beta library used iRepertoire HTBI primers with Arm-PCR amplification of CDR3. TCRdb recomputed calls from the multiplex PCR reads with MiXCR, one row per CDR3 protein. The data hold about half a million distinct CDR3 sequences, with approximately 22% observed a single time.

The specimen comprised peripheral blood mononuclear cells (PBMCs), sampled when the disease was refractory, from a patient treated with antithyroid drugs. The clonotype comes from a female donor with Graves disease. The V call is TRBV4-1, the J call TRBJ2-4; 9 bases agree with TRBD1. CDR3 sequence reads: CASSQGGQGQLQYF. CDR3 DNA: TGCGCCAGCAGCCAAGGGGGACAGGGCCAACTTCAGTACTTC.